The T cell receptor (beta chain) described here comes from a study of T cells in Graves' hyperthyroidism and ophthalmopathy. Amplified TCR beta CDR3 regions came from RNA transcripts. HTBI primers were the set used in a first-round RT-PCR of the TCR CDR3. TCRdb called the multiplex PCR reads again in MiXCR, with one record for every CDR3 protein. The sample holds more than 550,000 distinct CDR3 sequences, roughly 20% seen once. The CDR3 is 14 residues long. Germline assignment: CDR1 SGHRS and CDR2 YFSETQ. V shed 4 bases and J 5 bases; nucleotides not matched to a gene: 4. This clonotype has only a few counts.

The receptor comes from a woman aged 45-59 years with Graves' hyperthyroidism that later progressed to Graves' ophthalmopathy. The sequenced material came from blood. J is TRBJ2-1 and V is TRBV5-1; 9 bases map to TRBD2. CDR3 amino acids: CASSAGTSHNEQFF. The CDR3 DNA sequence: TGCGCCAGCAGCGCCGGGACTAGCCACAATGAGCAGTTCTTC.